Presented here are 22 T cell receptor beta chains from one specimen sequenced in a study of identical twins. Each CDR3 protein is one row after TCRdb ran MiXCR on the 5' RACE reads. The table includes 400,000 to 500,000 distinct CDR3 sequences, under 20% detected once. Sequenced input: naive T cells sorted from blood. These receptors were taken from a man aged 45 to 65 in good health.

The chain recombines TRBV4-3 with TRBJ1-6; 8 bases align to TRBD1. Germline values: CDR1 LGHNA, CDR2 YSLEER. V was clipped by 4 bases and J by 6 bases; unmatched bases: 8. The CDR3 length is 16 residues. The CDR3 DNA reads TGCGCCAGCAGCCCCAGGACGCAGGGGGCTAATTCACCCCTCCACTTT. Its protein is CASSPRTQGANSPLHF.

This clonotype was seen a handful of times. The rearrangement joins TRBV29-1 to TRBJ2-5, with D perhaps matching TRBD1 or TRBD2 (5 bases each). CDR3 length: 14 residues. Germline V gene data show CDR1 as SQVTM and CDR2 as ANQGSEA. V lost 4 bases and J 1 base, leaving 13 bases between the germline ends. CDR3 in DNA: TGCAGCGTTGGAGGGCAGGGTTTCCAAGAGACCCAGTACTTC. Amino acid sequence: CSVGGQGFQETQYF.

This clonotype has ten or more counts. DNA for the CDR3: TGTGCCAGTAGTCCTTTACAGGGAGCGGCCACTGAAGCTTTCTTT. Translating it yields CASSPLQGAATEAFF. V is TRBV19 and J is TRBJ1-1; tentative D call: TRBD1 (6 bases). The CDR3 extends over 15 amino acids. Trimming removed 5 bases from V and 4 bases from J, with 17 bases in between. CDR1 is LNHDA, CDR2 SQIVND, per germline (reference sequence). The full variable domain, completed using reference TRBV19 and TRBJ1-1, is DGGITQSPKYLFRKEGQNVTLSCEQNLNHDAMYWYRQDPGQGLRLIYYSQIVNDFQKGDIAEGYSVSREKKESFPLTVTSAQKNPTAFYLCASSPLQGAATEAFFGQGTRLTVV.

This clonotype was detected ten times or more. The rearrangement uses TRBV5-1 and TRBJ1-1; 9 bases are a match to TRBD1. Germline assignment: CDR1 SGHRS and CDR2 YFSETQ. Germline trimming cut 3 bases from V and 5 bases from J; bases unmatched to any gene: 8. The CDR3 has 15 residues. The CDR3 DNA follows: TGCGCCAGCAGCTCCGGGACAGGGTCGTTAACTGAAGCTTTCTTT. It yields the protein CASSSGTGSLTEAFF.

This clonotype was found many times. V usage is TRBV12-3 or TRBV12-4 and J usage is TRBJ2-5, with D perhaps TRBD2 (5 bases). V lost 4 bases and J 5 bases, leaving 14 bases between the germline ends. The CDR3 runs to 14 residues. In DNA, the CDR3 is TGTGCCAGCAGTTCCCCGGGATCTTTCGAGACCCAGTACTTC. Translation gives CASSSPGSFETQYF.

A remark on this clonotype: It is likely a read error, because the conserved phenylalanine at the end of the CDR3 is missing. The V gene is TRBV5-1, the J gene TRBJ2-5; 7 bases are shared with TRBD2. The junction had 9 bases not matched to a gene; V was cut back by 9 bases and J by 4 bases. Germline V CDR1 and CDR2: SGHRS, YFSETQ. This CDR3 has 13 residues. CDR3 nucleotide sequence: TGCGCCACGCGGGAGTCGGATTCAGAGACCCAGTACTCC. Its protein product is CATRESDSETQYS.

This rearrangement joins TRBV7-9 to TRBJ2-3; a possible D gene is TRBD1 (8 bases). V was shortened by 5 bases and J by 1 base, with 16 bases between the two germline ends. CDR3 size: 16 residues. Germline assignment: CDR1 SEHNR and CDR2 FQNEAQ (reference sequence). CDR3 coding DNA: TGTGCCAGCAGCATAAACAGGGGGGGAGGCACAGATACGCAGTATTTT. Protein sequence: CASSINRGGGTDTQYF.

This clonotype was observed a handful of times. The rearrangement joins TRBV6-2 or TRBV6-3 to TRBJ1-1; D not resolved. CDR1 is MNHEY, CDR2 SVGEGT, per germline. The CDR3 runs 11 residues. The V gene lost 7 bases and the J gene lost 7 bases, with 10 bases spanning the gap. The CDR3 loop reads CASKDRFEAFF. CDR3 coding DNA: TGTGCCAGCAAAGATCGATTTGAAGCTTTCTTT.

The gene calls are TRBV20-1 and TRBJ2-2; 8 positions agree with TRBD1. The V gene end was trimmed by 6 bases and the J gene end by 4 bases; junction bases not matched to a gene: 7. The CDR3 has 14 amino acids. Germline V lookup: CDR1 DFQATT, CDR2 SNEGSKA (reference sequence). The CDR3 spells CSALGQVSTGELFF. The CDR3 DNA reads TGCAGTGCGCTGGGACAGGTATCCACCGGGGAGCTGTTTTTT.

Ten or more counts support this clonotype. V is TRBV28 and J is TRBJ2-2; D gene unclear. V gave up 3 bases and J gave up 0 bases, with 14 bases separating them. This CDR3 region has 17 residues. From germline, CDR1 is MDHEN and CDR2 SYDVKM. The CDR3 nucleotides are TGTGCCAGCAGTTTTGTCTTAGGTCGATCGAACACCGGGGAGCTGTTTTTT. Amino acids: CASSFVLGRSNTGELFF.

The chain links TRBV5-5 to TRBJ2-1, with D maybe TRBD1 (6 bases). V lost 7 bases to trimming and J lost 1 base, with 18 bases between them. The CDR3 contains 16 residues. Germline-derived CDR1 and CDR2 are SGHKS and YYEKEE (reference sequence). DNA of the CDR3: TGTGCCAGCGCGCCAACAGGGTCGACGTCCTACAATGAGCAGTTCTTC. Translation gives CASAPTGSTSYNEQFF.

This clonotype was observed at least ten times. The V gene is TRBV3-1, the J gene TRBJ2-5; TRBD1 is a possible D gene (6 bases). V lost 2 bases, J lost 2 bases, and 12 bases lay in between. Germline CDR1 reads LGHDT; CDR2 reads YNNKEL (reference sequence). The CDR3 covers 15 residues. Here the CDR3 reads CASSQTLTGQETQYF. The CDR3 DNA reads TGTGCCAGCAGCCAAACTTTGACAGGACAAGAGACCCAGTACTTC.

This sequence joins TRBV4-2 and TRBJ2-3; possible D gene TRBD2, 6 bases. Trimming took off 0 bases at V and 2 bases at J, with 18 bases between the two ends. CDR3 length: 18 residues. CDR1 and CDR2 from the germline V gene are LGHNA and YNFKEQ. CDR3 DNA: TGTGCCAGCAGCCAAGAAGGTTGGGGGGATAGGGACACAGATACGCAGTATTTT. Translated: CASSQEGWGDRDTDTQYF.

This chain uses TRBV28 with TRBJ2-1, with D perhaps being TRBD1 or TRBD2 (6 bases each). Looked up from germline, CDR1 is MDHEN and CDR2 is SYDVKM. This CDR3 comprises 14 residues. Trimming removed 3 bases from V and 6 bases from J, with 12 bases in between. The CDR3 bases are TGTGCCAGCAGTTTGGGGGGCCCCTCCAATGAGCAGTTCTTC. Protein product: CASSLGGPSNEQFF.

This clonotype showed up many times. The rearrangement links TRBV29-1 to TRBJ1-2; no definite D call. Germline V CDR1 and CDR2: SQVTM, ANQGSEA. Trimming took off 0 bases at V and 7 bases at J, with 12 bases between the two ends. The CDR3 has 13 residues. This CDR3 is CSVEDPKFAGYTF. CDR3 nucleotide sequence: TGCAGCGTTGAAGATCCGAAGTTTGCTGGCTACACCTTC.

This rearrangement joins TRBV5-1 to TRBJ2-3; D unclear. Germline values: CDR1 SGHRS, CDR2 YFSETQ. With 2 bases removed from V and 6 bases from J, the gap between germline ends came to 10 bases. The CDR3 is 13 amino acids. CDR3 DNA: TGCGCCAGCAGCTTCCGCGAATCCGATACGCAGTATTTT. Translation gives CASSFRESDTQYF. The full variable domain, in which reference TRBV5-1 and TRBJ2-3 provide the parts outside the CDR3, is KAGVTQTPRYLIKTRGQQVTLSCSPISGHRSVSWYQQTPGQGLQFLFEYFSETQRNKGNFPGRFSGRQFSNSRSEMNVSTLELGDSALYLCASSFRESDTQYFGPGTRLTVL.

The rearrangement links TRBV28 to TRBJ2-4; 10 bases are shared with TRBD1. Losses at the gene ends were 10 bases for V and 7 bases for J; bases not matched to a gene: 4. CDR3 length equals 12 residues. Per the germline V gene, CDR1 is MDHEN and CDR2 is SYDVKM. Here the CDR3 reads CATKTGGNIQYF. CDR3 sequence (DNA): TGTGCCACTAAGACAGGGGGCAACATTCAGTACTTC. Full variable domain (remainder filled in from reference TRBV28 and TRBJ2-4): DVKVTQSSRYLVKRTGEKVFLECVQDMDHENMFWYRQDPGLGLRLIYFSYDVKMKEKGDIPEGYSVSREKKERFSLILESASTNQTSMYLCATKTGGNIQYFGAGTRLSVL.

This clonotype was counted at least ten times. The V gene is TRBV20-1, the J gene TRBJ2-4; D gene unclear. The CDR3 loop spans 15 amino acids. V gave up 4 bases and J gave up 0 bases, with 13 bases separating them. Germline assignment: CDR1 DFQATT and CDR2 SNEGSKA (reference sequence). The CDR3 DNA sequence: TGCAGTGCTATTTATCCCACTTTAGCCAAAAACATTCAGTACTTC. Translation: CSAIYPTLAKNIQYF.

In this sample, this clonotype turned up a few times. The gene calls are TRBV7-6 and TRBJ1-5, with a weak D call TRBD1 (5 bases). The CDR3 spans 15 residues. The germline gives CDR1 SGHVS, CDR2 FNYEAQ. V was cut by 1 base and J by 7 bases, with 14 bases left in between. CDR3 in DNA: TGTGCCAGCAGCTTAGGCCTCAGGGTCGAACAGCCCCAGCATTTT. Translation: CASSLGLRVEQPQHF. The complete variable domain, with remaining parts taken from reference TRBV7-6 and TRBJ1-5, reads GAGVSQSPRYKVTKRGQDVALRCDPISGHVSLYWYRQALGQGPEFLTYFNYEAQQDKSGLPNDRFSAERPEGSISTLTIQRTEQRDSAMYRCASSLGLRVEQPQHFGDGTRLSIL.

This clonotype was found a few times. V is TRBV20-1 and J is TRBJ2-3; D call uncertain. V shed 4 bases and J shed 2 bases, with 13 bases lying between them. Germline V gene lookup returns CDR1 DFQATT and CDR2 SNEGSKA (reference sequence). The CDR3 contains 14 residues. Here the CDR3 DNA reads TGCAGTGCTAATTCTGTGAGGATCACAGATACGCAGTATTTT. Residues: CSANSVRITDTQYF.

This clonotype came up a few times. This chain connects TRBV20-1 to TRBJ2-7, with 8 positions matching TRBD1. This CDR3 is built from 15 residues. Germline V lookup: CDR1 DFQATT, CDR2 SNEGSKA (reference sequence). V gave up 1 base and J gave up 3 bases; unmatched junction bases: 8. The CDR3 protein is CSARGSQGVVYEQYF. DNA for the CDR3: TGCAGTGCTAGAGGATCACAGGGGGTCGTCTACGAGCAGTACTTC.

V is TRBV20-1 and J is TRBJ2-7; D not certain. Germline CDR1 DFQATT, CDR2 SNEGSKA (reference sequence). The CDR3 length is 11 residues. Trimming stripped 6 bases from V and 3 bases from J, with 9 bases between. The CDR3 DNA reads TGCAGTGCCATCCCGTTCTACGAGCAGTACTTC. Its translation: CSAIPFYEQYF.